The 29 T cell receptor beta chains given below trace back to one sample, sequenced in a study of blood T cells in healthy people across ages. The use of a sample-barcoded 5' primer and a J-beta primer mix characterized a second PCR of about 6 to 12 cycles. One entry per CDR3 protein results from TCRdb running MiXCR on the 5' RACE reads. The sample includes about 1.1 million distinct CDR3 sequences, 35% to 40% of them seen just once. Sequenced material: blood. The source is a man younger than 30 in good health.

The gene calls are TRBV15 and TRBJ1-1; no clear D gene. CDR1 is LNHNV and CDR2 is YYDKDF in the germline V gene (reference sequence). CDR3 length: 11 residues. V lost 1 base and J 7 bases, leaving 4 bases between the germline ends. In DNA, the CDR3 is TGTGCCACCAGCAGAGGGGTTGAAGCTTTCTTT. Its protein product is CATSRGVEAFF.

Of note for this clonotype: At one end the junction does not follow the germline gene, possibly because of a read error. CDR3 residues: CTISGASLNEQFF. The CDR3 DNA is TGTACCATCAGTGGAGCCAGCCTCAATGAGCAGTTCTTC. The chain has TRBV10-3 and TRBJ2-1; D not certain. This CDR3 region has 13 residues. Germline V gene data show CDR1 as ENHRY and CDR2 as SYGVKD.

The rearrangement uses TRBV24-1 and TRBJ2-5; TRBD2 agrees at 7 bases. Germline V CDR1 and CDR2: KGHDR, SFDVKD. The V and J ends lost 4 bases and 3 bases, in that order; junction bases with no gene match: 1. This CDR3 spans 13 amino acids. CDR3 protein: CATSEAGEETQYF. CDR3 DNA sequence: TGTGCCACCAGTGAGGCGGGGGAAGAGACCCAGTACTTC.

Here the CDR3 reads CASSGPTGENTEAFF. The CDR3 region has the DNA TGTGCCAGCAGTGGGCCGACAGGGGAGAACACTGAAGCTTTCTTT. The gene calls are TRBV2 and TRBJ1-1; 8 nucleotides agree with TRBD1. Germline loops: CDR1 SNHLY, CDR2 FYNNEI. With V trimmed by 4 bases and J by 1 base, 5 bases remained unmatched. This CDR3 region has 15 residues.

The CDR3 sequence: CASSLQGSPEAFF. CDR3 coding DNA: TGTGCCAGCAGTTTACAAGGATCGCCTGAAGCTTTCTTT. The chain carries TRBV6-5 and TRBJ1-1, with D uncertain. CDR1 and CDR2 from the germline V gene are MNHEY and SVGAGI. Trimming took off 4 bases at V and 6 bases at J, with 12 bases between the two ends. CDR3 length equals 13 residues.

This clonotype was detected ten times or more. J is TRBJ2-1 and V is TRBV7-9, with D unresolved. Germline values: CDR1 SEHNR, CDR2 FQNEAQ (reference sequence). V shed 6 bases and J shed 5 bases, with 8 bases lying between them. The CDR3 has 12 amino acids. CDR3: CASSLSDNEQFF. CDR3 bases: TGTGCCAGCAGTTTGTCCGACAATGAGCAGTTCTTC.

This clonotype was counted only a few times. The chain couples TRBV5-1 to TRBJ2-7; D gene unclear. The CDR3 consists of 13 residues. V shed 4 bases and J shed 2 bases, with 10 bases lying between them. Germline V gene sequence: CDR1 SGHRS, CDR2 YFSETQ. The DNA of the CDR3 is TGCGCCAGCAGCCCGATCGGACCCTACGAGCAGTACTTC. Translation: CASSPIGPYEQYF. The variable domain in full, with the rest retrieved from reference TRBV5-1 and TRBJ2-7, is KAGVTQTPRYLIKTRGQQVTLSCSPISGHRSVSWYQQTPGQGLQFLFEYFSETQRNKGNFPGRFSGRQFSNSRSEMNVSTLELGDSALYLCASSPIGPYEQYFGPGTRLTVT.

J is TRBJ2-5 and V is TRBV3-1; D possibly matches TRBD1 or TRBD2 (5 bases each). The V end lost 0 bases, the J end lost 11 bases, and 22 bases lay between the germline ends. This CDR3 region has 16 residues. Germline V gene sequence: CDR1 LGHDT, CDR2 YNNKEL (reference sequence). The CDR3 DNA reads TGTGCCAGCAGCCAAGACCAGGGACGCTCCTACAATGAGCAGTACTTC. This sequence encodes CASSQDQGRSYNEQYF.

This chain connects TRBV7-2 to TRBJ1-4, with D perhaps matching TRBD1 (6 bases). Germline V gene lookup returns CDR1 SGHTA and CDR2 FQGNSA. V lost 3 bases, J lost 6 bases, and 17 bases lay in between. The CDR3 length is 16 residues. CDR3 in DNA: TGTGCCAGCAGCTTGATATGGTCCAGGGGCCATGAAAAACTGTTTTTT. Its protein is CASSLIWSRGHEKLFF.

This clonotype was seen a single time. The chain is built from TRBV20-1 and TRBJ1-5; 9 nucleotides match TRBD1. V lost 5 bases and J lost 6; bases outside the gene matches: 8. The CDR3 length is 14 residues. CDR1 and CDR2 (germline): DFQATT, SNEGSKA (reference sequence). This CDR3 is CSAWDREWGQPQHF. The CDR3 nucleotides are TGCAGTGCTTGGGACAGGGAATGGGGTCAGCCCCAGCATTTT.

This sequence joins TRBV7-8 and TRBJ1-5, with 8 bases that match TRBD1. The J segment lost 3 bases and the V segment lost 4 bases, leaving 5 bases of the junction unmatched. There are 15 residues in the CDR3. Germline loops: CDR1 SGHVS, CDR2 FQNEAQ. DNA for the CDR3: TGTGCCAGCAGCTCGGACAGGGCCCTCAATCAGCCCCAGCATTTT. This encodes CASSSDRALNQPQHF.

J is TRBJ1-2 and V is TRBV2; D ambiguous. Trimming shortened V by 4 bases and J by 6 bases, and 6 bases separated the two germline ends. CDR1 is SNHLY, CDR2 FYNNEI, per germline. The CDR3 sequence is 11 residues long. CDR3 amino acids: CASSAKNGYTF. The CDR3 region has the DNA TGTGCCAGCAGTGCGAAGAATGGCTACACCTTC. The complete variable domain, with remaining parts taken from reference TRBV2 and TRBJ1-2, reads EPEVTQTPSHQVTQMGQEVILRCVPISNHLYFYWYRQILGQKVEFLVSFYNNEISEKSEIFDDQFSVERPDGSNFTLKIRSTKLEDSAMYFCASSAKNGYTFGSGTRLTVV.

This chain links TRBV20-1 with TRBJ1-1; 7 positions agree with TRBD1. CDR3 size: 14 residues. V was pared by 3 bases and J by 3 bases, with 7 bases of the junction left unmatched. Germline V lookup: CDR1 DFQATT, CDR2 SNEGSKA (reference sequence). CDR3 DNA sequence: TGCAGTGCTAGGTCCGCCAGGGGGGACACTGAAGCTTTCTTT. Residues: CSARSARGDTEAFF.

The V gene is TRBV12-3 or TRBV12-4, the J gene TRBJ2-1, with TRBD1 as a possible D gene (6 bases). The better agreement between TRBJ2-7 and the DNA end casts doubt on the J call. The CDR3 is 13 amino acids. The CDR3 DNA reads as TGTGCCAGCAGTTTAAAAAGGGGGTCTTTGCAGTACTTC. It encodes CASSLKRGSLQYF.

The chain couples TRBV5-1 to TRBJ2-2, with 8 positions matching TRBD1. Germline V CDR1 and CDR2: SGHRS, YFSETQ. Trimming at V came to 9 bases and at J to 4 bases, leaving 11 bases not matched to a gene. The length of the CDR3 is 15 residues. The CDR3 here is CATASGTGSTGELFF. Written as DNA, the CDR3 is TGCGCCACCGCGTCCGGGACAGGTAGCACCGGGGAGCTGTTTTTT. The entire variable domain, with the rest obtained from reference TRBV5-1 and TRBJ2-2, is as follows: KAGVTQTPRYLIKTRGQQVTLSCSPISGHRSVSWYQQTPGQGLQFLFEYFSETQRNKGNFPGRFSGRQFSNSRSEMNVSTLELGDSALYLCATASGTGSTGELFFGEGSRLTVL.

The V call is TRBV7-2, the J call TRBJ2-1; 7 bases fit TRBD1. Trimming cost V 10 bases and J 0 bases; bases outside gene matches: 9. The germline V gene encodes CDR1 SGHTA and CDR2 FQGNSA. The CDR3 sequence is 15 residues long. The CDR3 is CANSQTGNSYNEQFF. CDR3 DNA sequence: TGTGCCAACAGTCAGACAGGGAACTCCTACAATGAGCAGTTCTTC.

V gene TRBV20-1 combines with J gene TRBJ1-5, with 7 bases that match TRBD1. V lost 5 bases to trimming and J lost 3 bases; unmatched junction nucleotides: 10. Germline CDR1 DFQATT, CDR2 SNEGSKA (reference sequence). The CDR3 is 15 residues long. CDR3 amino acids: CSAQTQGGYNQPQHF. The CDR3 region has the DNA TGCAGTGCTCAAACTCAGGGGGGGTACAATCAGCCCCAGCATTTT.

This clonotype was seen more than once but under ten times. An end of the junction differs from the germline gene, which may be a read error. This chain connects TRBV12-3 or TRBV12-4 to TRBJ2-1, with 8 positions matching TRBD1. There are 15 residues in the CDR3. For the CDR3, the DNA is TGTGCCAGCAGTTTAGGGGACAGGCTATACAATGAGAAGTTCTTC. Translating gives CASSLGDRLYNEKFF.

This clonotype came up a few times. The rearrangement links TRBV27 to TRBJ1-1; D unresolved. The CDR3 is made up of 13 amino acids. Between the trimmed V and J ends, which lost 9 bases and 4 bases, there was a span of 15 bases. Germline CDR1 and CDR2: MNHEY and SMNVEV (reference sequence). The DNA for the CDR3 is TGTGCCAGTGGACTCGGGAGGCTCACTGAAGCTTTCTTT. This gives the protein CASGLGRLTEAFF.

The gene calls are TRBV20-1 and TRBJ2-3, with D tentatively TRBD1 (5 bases). The CDR3 sequence is 16 residues long. V was cut by 3 bases and J by 4 bases, with 20 bases left in between. The germline V gene has CDR1 DFQATT and CDR2 SNEGSKA (reference sequence). The CDR3 coding sequence is TGCAGTGCTAGTCTTGCCCAGGGTGTGGTCGCAGATACGCAGTATTTT. This encodes CSASLAQGVVADTQYF.

The rearrangement joins TRBV6-5 to TRBJ2-1; tentatively, D is TRBD1 (5 bases). With 0 bases removed from V and 2 bases from J, the gap between germline ends came to 8 bases. CDR1 is MNHEY and CDR2 is SVGAGI in the germline V gene. The CDR3 sequence is 15 residues long. CDR3 loop: CASSYSAGPYNEQFF. The DNA of the CDR3 is TGTGCCAGCAGTTACTCAGCAGGGCCCTACAATGAGCAGTTCTTC.

The chain is built from TRBV4-1 and TRBJ2-1, with 12 bases matching TRBD2. The CDR3 is 17 residues long. V lost 4 bases, J lost 4 bases, and 8 bases stayed unmatched. The germline CDR1 and CDR2 sequences are MGHRA and YSYEKL. The DNA for the CDR3 is TGCGCCAGCAGCCCTCGTGATGGACTAGCGGGGTACAATGAGCAGTTCTTC. Residues: CASSPRDGLAGYNEQFF.

J is TRBJ1-1 and V is TRBV5-1; D unclear. The CDR3 is 13 residues long. The V and J ends lost 2 bases and 1 base respectively, with 6 bases between them. Germline V gene data show CDR1 as SGHRS and CDR2 as YFSETQ. CDR3 sequence (DNA): TGCGCCAGCAGCTTCATCAAGAACACTGAAGCTTTCTTT. Residues: CASSFIKNTEAFF.

This clonotype was seen only a few times. V gene TRBV20-1 combines with J gene TRBJ1-1, with D uncertain. Germline-derived CDR1 and CDR2 are DFQATT and SNEGSKA (reference sequence). Trimming took 6 bases from V and 0 from J, leaving 11 bases between them. CDR3 length equals 13 residues. CDR3 sequence (DNA): TGCAGTGCCCCCCTATTTTTGAACACTGAAGCTTTCTTT. Protein: CSAPLFLNTEAFF.

CDR3 in amino acids: CASSQQGAGAEAFF. CDR3 DNA sequence: TGTGCCAGCAGCCAACAGGGGGCTGGGGCTGAAGCTTTCTTT. The rearrangement links TRBV12-3 or TRBV12-4 to TRBJ1-1, with 9 positions matching TRBD1. This CDR3 comprises 14 residues. The V and J ends lost 6 bases and 6 bases, in that order; junction bases with no gene match: 8.

The sample holds a few counts of this clonotype. The chain joins TRBV4-2 to TRBJ1-4; weak D call: TRBD1 (5 bases). This CDR3 spans 15 amino acids. CDR1 is LGHNA and CDR2 is YNFKEQ in the germline V gene. V lost 0 bases to trimming and J lost 5 bases, with 10 bases between them. The CDR3 loop is CASSQENRRNEKLFF. The DNA of the CDR3 is TGTGCCAGCAGCCAAGAGAACAGGAGAAATGAAAAACTGTTTTTT.

This clonotype came up a few times. V and J are TRBV12-3 or TRBV12-4 and TRBJ1-2, with D perhaps TRBD1 (6 bases). The CDR3 consists of 12 residues. Trimming left V 5 bases short and J 13 bases short, with 17 bases between. The DNA for the CDR3 is TGTGCCAGCAGTCCCGAATCGACAGGATCCACCTTC. It is translated as CASSPESTGSTF.

This sequence joins TRBV20-1 and TRBJ1-1; D possibly corresponds to TRBD1 (5 bases). There are 15 residues in the CDR3. CDR1 is DFQATT and CDR2 is SNEGSKA in the germline V gene (reference sequence). Trimming took off 0 bases at V and 1 base at J, with 12 bases between the two ends. CDR3 nucleotide sequence: TGCAGTGCTAGAGATCAGGGAGGGAAGAACACTGAAGCTTTCTTT. Amino acids: CSARDQGGKNTEAFF.

The genes are TRBV6-1 and TRBJ1-4; possible D gene TRBD1, 6 bases. The CDR3 length is 18 residues. Germline CDR1 and CDR2: MNHNS and SASEGT. V was pared by 9 bases and J by 4 bases, with 27 bases between. CDR3 region: CASSQGGLRVSSNEKLFF. CDR3 nucleotides: TGTGCCAGTTCACAGGGAGGTCTGCGAGTTTCAAGTAATGAAAAACTGTTTTTT.